What follows is one T cell receptor (beta chain) and its context. Looked up from germline, CDR1 is SGHAT and CDR2 is FQNNGV. Trimming removed 4 bases from V and 7 bases from J; junction bases left unmatched: 3. This CDR3 has 15 amino acids. In the original processing: Amplification of reference gene primers was used by the study to estimate nucleated cell counts. Sequenced by immunoSEQ multiplex PCR; TCRdb stores in-frame clones only, minus some. The V and J calls and the clone size are those of that table, but D and trimming were determined from the DNA. The data hold under 200,000 clones, with approximately 86% observed a single time. The data derive from a study of blood T cell repertoires in COVID-19. Study as a whole: Acute-phase and convalescent COVID-19 samples originated in the United States, Italy and Spain. The cDNA or gDNA used as material had been derived from T cells, B-cell-depleted T cells, or PBMCs.

The V call is TRBV11-2, the J call TRBJ2-1; 14 nucleotides match TRBD2. Specimen: peripheral blood. The clonotype originates from a woman older than 75 in a cohort sampled during active or convalescent COVID-19. DNA of the CDR3: TGTGCCAGCAGCTACGGGACTAGCGGGAGAAATGAGCAGTTCTTC. This sequence encodes CASSYGTSGRNEQFF.